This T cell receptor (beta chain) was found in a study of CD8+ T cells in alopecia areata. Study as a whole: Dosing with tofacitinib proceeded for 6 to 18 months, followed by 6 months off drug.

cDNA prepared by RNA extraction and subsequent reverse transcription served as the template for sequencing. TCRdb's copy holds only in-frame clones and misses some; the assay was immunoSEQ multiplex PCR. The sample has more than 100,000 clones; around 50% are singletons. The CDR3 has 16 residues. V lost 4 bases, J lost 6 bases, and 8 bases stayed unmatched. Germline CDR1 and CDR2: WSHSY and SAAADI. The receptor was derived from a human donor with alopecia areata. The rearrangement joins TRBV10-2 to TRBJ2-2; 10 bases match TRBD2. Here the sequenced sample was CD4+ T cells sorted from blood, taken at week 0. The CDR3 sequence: CASSGFGTSEPGELFF. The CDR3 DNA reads TGCGCCAGCAGTGGCTTCGGGACTAGCGAGCCCGGGGAGCTGTTTTTT.